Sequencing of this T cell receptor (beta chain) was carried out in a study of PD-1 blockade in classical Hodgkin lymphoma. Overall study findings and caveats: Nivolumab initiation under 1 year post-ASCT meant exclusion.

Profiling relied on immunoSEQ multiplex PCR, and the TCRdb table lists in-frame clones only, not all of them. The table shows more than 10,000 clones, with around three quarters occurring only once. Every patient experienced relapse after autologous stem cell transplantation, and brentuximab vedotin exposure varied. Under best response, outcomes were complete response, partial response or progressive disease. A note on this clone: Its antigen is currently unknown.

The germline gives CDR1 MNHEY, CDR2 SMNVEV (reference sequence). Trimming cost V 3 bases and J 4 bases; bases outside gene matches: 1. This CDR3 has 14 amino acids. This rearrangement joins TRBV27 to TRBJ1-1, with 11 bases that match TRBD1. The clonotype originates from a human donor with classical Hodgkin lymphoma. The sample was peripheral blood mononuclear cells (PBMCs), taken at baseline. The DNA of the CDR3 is TGTGCCAGCAGTTTGGACAGGGGGCGCACTGAAGCTTTCTTT. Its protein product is CASSLDRGRTEAFF.